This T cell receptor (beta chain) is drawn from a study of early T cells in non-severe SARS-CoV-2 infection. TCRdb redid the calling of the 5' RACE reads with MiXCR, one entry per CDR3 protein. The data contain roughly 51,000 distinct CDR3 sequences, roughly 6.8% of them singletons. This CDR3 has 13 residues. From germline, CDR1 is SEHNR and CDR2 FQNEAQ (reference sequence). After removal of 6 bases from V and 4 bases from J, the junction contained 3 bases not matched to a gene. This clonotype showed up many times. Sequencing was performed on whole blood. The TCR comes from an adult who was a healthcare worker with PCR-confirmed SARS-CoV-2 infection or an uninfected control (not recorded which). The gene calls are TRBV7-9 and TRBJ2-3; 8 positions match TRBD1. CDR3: CASSPRGPDTQYF. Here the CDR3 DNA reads TGTGCCAGCAGTCCCAGGGGGCCAGATACGCAGTATTTT. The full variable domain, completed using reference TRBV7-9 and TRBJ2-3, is DTGVSQNPRHKITKRGQNVTFRCDPISEHNRLYWYRQTLGQGPEFLTYFQNEAQLEKSRLLSDRFSAERPKGSFSTLEIQRTEQGDSAMYLCASSPRGPDTQYFGPGTRLTVL.